These 13 T cell receptor beta chains were all obtained from the same sample, sequenced in a study of cytomegalovirus exposure and HLA in healthy donors (dated by TCRdb to the late 2010s). Receptors were amplified or captured by the immunoSEQ multiplex PCR assay. For the multiplex PCR, a mixture combining 60 forward primers for TCR Vbeta segments and 13 reverse primers for TCR Jbeta segments was used. TCRdb limited this immuneACCESS table to in-frame rearrangements with V and J called. A share of clones is missing; checked studies link under half to unresolved V genes, and the rest is unexplained. This sample holds approximately 84,000 clones; about 75% were observed only once. The ten most abundant clones make up approximately 2% of the sample. The material sequenced was PBMCs. These TCRs come from a man between 40 and 49 years old in good health and CMV-seronegative.

The chain carries TRBV19 and TRBJ2-7; D may be TRBD1 (6 bases). Trimming shortened V by 5 bases and J by 4 bases, and 15 bases separated the two germline ends. Germline V gene sequence: CDR1 LNHDA, CDR2 SQIVND (reference sequence). The CDR3 length is 14 residues. The CDR3 DNA is TGTGCCAGTAGTCGTCAGGGGTCCACTTACGAGCAGTACTTC. Translated: CASSRQGSTYEQYF.

V is TRBV15 and J is TRBJ2-4; D is possibly TRBD2 (6 bases). Germline V gives CDR1 LNHNV, CDR2 YYDKDF (reference sequence). The CDR3 is made up of 15 amino acids. V lost 5 bases, J lost 3 bases, and 14 bases lay in between. The CDR3 coding sequence is TGTGCCACCAGCTACCGGGAGCTTGGCAAAAACATTCAGTACTTC. It codes for CATSYRELGKNIQYF.

The chain couples TRBV4-1 to TRBJ1-3; TRBD1 agrees at 8 bases. CDR1 MGHRA and CDR2 YSYEKL come from the germline V gene. The V segment lost 1 base and the J segment 0 bases; nucleotides outside the gene matches: 5. CDR3 length: 17 residues. The CDR3 nucleotides read TGCGCCAGCAGCCAAGTGGCAGGGGGCCTCTCTGGAAACACCATATATTTT. This sequence encodes CASSQVAGGLSGNTIYF.

The chain joins TRBV5-4 to TRBJ2-5; D is possibly TRBD2 (6 bases). This CDR3 has 14 residues. V dropped 3 bases and J dropped 5 bases, with 14 bases sitting between them. Germline CDR1 SGHNT, CDR2 YYREEE (reference sequence). In DNA, the CDR3 is TGTGCCAGCAGCTCGACTAGAGGTGATGAGACCCAGTACTTC. It translates to CASSSTRGDETQYF.

This clone was recorded a few times. The chain carries TRBV10-2 and TRBJ1-1; TRBD1 might be the D (6 bases). Germline values: CDR1 WSHSY, CDR2 SAAADI. The CDR3 extends over 16 amino acids. Trimming shortened V by 8 bases and J by 1 base, and 20 bases separated the two germline ends. This CDR3 reads CASRPSGQGTNTEAFF. The CDR3 coding sequence is TGCGCCAGCCGGCCGTCGGGGCAGGGGACGAACACTGAAGCTTTCTTT.

V usage is TRBV29-1 and J usage is TRBJ2-1, with 10 nucleotides matching TRBD2. This CDR3 is built from 15 residues. V shed 1 base and J 4 bases; nucleotides not matched to a gene: 4. The germline CDR1 and CDR2 sequences are SQVTM and ANQGSEA. CDR3 in amino acids: CSVEGPSGGYNEQFF. The DNA of the CDR3 is TGCAGCGTTGAAGGGCCTAGCGGGGGATACAATGAGCAGTTCTTC.

This clone was detected only a few times. The V and J genes are TRBV5-4 and TRBJ1-4, with a tentative D call TRBD1 (5 bases). This CDR3 has 15 residues. V shed 4 bases and J shed 3 bases, with 13 bases lying between them. Germline V gene sequence: CDR1 SGHNT, CDR2 YYREEE (reference sequence). The CDR3 coding sequence is TGTGCCAGCAGCGCAGGGTTTGGAGCTAATGAAAAACTGTTTTTT. Amino acid sequence: CASSAGFGANEKLFF.

This clone showed up just once. The chain employs TRBV25-1 and TRBJ1-2; D is unclear. The CDR3 covers 14 residues. Trimming cost V 1 base and J 2 bases, with 8 bases left between them. Looked up from germline, CDR1 is MGHDK and CDR2 is SYGVNS. The CDR3 protein is CASSEFGQNYGYTF. The CDR3 coding sequence is TGTGCCAGCAGTGAATTTGGCCAGAACTATGGCTACACCTTC.

This clone is a singleton in its sample. The CDR3 region is CASSIGLAGAYTDTQYF. The CDR3 DNA is TGTGCCAGTAGTATAGGACTAGCGGGAGCGTACACAGATACGCAGTATTTT. The chain uses TRBV19 and TRBJ2-3; the match to TRBD2 covers 12 bases. This CDR3 has 17 residues. Losses at the gene ends were 1 base for V and 2 bases for J; bases not matched to a gene: 4. Germline CDR1 is LNHDA and CDR2 is SQIVND (reference sequence). Drawing the rest from reference TRBV19 and TRBJ2-3, the complete variable domain is DGGITQSPKYLFRKEGQNVTLSCEQNLNHDAMYWYRQDPGQGLRLIYYSQIVNDFQKGDIAEGYSVSREKKESFPLTVTSAQKNPTAFYLCASSIGLAGAYTDTQYFGPGTRLTVL.

This clone was counted once. V usage is TRBV7-9 and J usage is TRBJ2-7, with a weak D call TRBD1 (6 bases). Germline-derived CDR1 and CDR2 are SEHNR and FQNEAQ (reference sequence). This CDR3 is built from 13 residues. V lost 5 bases and J lost 1, with 9 bases in between. CDR3 loop: CASSPGTSYEQYF. The CDR3 coding sequence is TGTGCCAGCAGCCCCGGGACATCCTACGAGCAGTACTTC. Full variable domain (missing parts from reference TRBV7-9 and TRBJ2-7): DTGVSQNPRHKITKRGQNVTFRCDPISEHNRLYWYRQTLGQGPEFLTYFQNEAQLEKSRLLSDRFSAERPKGSFSTLEIQRTEQGDSAMYLCASSPGTSYEQYFGPGTRLTVT.

The V and J genes are TRBV28 and TRBJ2-1, with 12 nucleotides matching TRBD1. Germline lookup yields CDR1 MDHEN and CDR2 SYDVKM. CDR3 length: 16 amino acids. The V segment lost 4 bases and the J segment 8 bases; nucleotides outside the gene matches: 9. The CDR3 DNA is TGTGCCAGCAGTTCATACCCGGGACAGGGGGCGGATGAGCAGTTCTTC. This translates into CASSSYPGQGADEQFF. Using reference TRBV28 and TRBJ2-1 for the parts outside the CDR3, the full variable domain is DVKVTQSSRYLVKRTGEKVFLECVQDMDHENMFWYRQDPGLGLRLIYFSYDVKMKEKGDIPEGYSVSREKKERFSLILESASTNQTSMYLCASSSYPGQGADEQFFGPGTRLTVL.

About this clone: Germline and junction disagree at one end, which may indicate a read error. V usage is TRBV29-1 and J usage is TRBJ2-1; TRBD1 is a possible D gene (6 bases). Germline V gene lookup returns CDR1 SQVTM and CDR2 ANQGSEA. This CDR3 contains 17 residues. This CDR3 is CIVVDRRTHTLDNEQFF. The CDR3 coding sequence is TGCATCGTTGTTGACAGGCGGACACACACACTAGACAATGAGCAGTTCTTC.

The V and J genes are TRBV5-1 and TRBJ1-6, with D perhaps TRBD1 (6 bases). The germline V and J ends were trimmed by 3 bases and 8 bases, with 24 bases remaining between them. The germline V gene encodes CDR1 SGHRS and CDR2 YFSETQ. This CDR3 is built from 18 residues. The CDR3 bases are TGCGCCAGCAGCTGGGGGGGCTCGGGGCCAACAAATTATTCACCCCTCCACTTT. The encoded protein is CASSWGGSGPTNYSPLHF.